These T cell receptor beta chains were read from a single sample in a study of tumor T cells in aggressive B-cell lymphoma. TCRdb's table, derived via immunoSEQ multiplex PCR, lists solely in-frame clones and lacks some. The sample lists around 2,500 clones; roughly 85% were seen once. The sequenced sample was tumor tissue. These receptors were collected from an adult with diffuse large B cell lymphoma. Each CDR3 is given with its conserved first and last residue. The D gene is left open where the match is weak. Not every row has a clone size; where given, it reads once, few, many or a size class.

DNA: TGTGCCAGCAGTTTAGCCCCCAGGGCGGAGCAGTACTTC
CDR3: CASSLAPRAEQYF
D: NA
V: TRBV27
J: TRBJ2-7
size: NA

DNA: TGCAGCGTTCCAAGCGATAGCACAGATACGCAGTATTTT
CDR3: CSVPSDSTDTQYF
D: NA
V: TRBV29-1
J: TRBJ2-3
size: few

DNA: TGTGCCAGCAGCGAACGACTAGCGGGTAAAGAGACCCAGTACTTC
CDR3: CASSERLAGKETQYF
D: TRBD2
V: TRBV28
J: TRBJ2-5
size: NA

DNA: TGTGCCAGCAGTTTATTTACTAGATACAATGAGCAGTTCTTC
CDR3: CASSLFTRYNEQFF
D: NA
V: TRBV27
J: TRBJ2-1
size: NA

DNA: TGTGCCAGTACCTCAATCGCAGGGAACACCGGGGAGCTGTTTTTT
CDR3: CASTSIAGNTGELFF
D: NA
V: TRBV19
J: TRBJ2-2
size: NA

DNA: TGTGCCAGCAGTTTAACCCCATTTACAGGGGGCGCATATACTGAAGCTTTCTTT
CDR3: CASSLTPFTGGAYTEAFF
D: TRBD1
V: TRBV27
J: TRBJ1-1
size: NA

DNA: TGTGCCAGCAGTTCCAGGAAGCAAGAGACCCAGTACTTC
CDR3: CASSSRKQETQYF
D: NA
V: TRBV28
J: TRBJ2-5
size: NA

DNA: TGTGCCAGCAGCGTAGGGCCGGGAGAGGGGCAGTTCTTC
CDR3: CASSVGPGEGQFF
D: NA
V: TRBV9
J: TRBJ2-1
size: NA

DNA: TGTGCCAGCAGTGTACGACAGGGAGATAATGAGCAGTTCTTC
CDR3: CASSVRQGDNEQFF
D: TRBD1
V: TRBV2
J: TRBJ2-1
size: NA

DNA: TGTGCCAGCAGCTACATGACAGGCACAGATACGCAGTATTTT
CDR3: CASSYMTGTDTQYF
D: NA
V: TRBV7-2
J: TRBJ2-3
size: once

DNA: TGCGCCAGCAGCCAAGATCTGGGACTAGGATTACAAGAGATCCAGTACTTC
CDR3: CASSQDLGLGLQEIQYF
D: TRBD2
V: TRBV4-1
J: TRBJ2-5
size: NA

DNA: TGCAGCATACCCGGAACAGGGGAGACGAACACTGAAGCTTTCTTT
CDR3: CSIPGTGETNTEAFF
D: TRBD1
V: TRBV29-1
J: TRBJ1-1
size: NA

DNA: TGTGCCAGTATGAGGGCAGATACGCAGTATTTT
CDR3: CASMRADTQYF
D: NA
V: TRBV19
J: TRBJ2-3
size: NA

DNA: TGTGCCAGTAGTCCCGTAGGGGCCAAGATTGAGCAGTACTTC
CDR3: CASSPVGAKIEQYF
D: NA
V: TRBV19
J: TRBJ2-7
size: NA

DNA: TGTGCCAGCAGTCTGGGGGGGGACAGGGAGGCCAAAAACATTCAGTACTTC
CDR3: CASSLGGDREAKNIQYF
D: TRBD1
V: TRBV2
J: TRBJ2-4
size: NA

DNA: TGCGCCAGCCGCGGGACTAGCGGAGACAATGAGCAGTTCTTC
CDR3: CASRGTSGDNEQFF
D: TRBD2
V: TRBV5-1
J: TRBJ2-1
size: NA

DNA: TGCGCCAGCAGCGGAGGAATTTCCTTGGGGGAAAAACTGTTTTTT
CDR3: CASSGGISLGEKLFF
D: NA
V: TRBV4-1
J: TRBJ1-4
size: NA

DNA: TGCGCCAGCAGTCCAGGGGGCGCAACAGATACGCAGTATTTT
CDR3: CASSPGGATDTQYF
D: TRBD1
V: TRBV4-3
J: TRBJ2-3
size: NA

DNA: TGTGCCAGCAGTTTCGGGAGGTTAGCGGGAGGGGTTACCTACGAGCAGTACTTC
CDR3: CASSFGRLAGGVTYEQYF
D: TRBD2
V: TRBV27
J: TRBJ2-7
size: NA

DNA: TGTGCCAGCAGCTTATTCGAAGAGACCCAGTACTTC
CDR3: CASSLFEETQYF
D: NA
V: TRBV7-2
J: TRBJ2-5
size: few

DNA: TGCGCCAGCAGCTCGACAGCAACTAATGAAAAACTGTTTTTT
CDR3: CASSSTATNEKLFF
D: NA
V: TRBV4-1
J: TRBJ1-4
size: NA

DNA: TGTGCCAGCAGCAACCAGGGACAGGGGTTGGCTTTCTTT
CDR3: CASSNQGQGLAFF
D: TRBD1
V: TRBV2
J: TRBJ1-1
size: NA

DNA: TGTGCCAGTAGTGCAACAGGGGAGATGGTGGTTTCCCAAGAGACCCAGTACTTC
CDR3: CASSATGEMVVSQETQYF
D: TRBD1
V: TRBV19
J: TRBJ2-5
size: NA

DNA: TGCGCCAGCAGCCAAGATCGGACAGGGTTGGATACGCAGTATTTT
CDR3: CASSQDRTGLDTQYF
D: TRBD1
V: TRBV4-3
J: TRBJ2-3
size: NA

DNA: TGTGCCAGCAGTGTAAGACAGGGGGGCTACGAGCAGTACTTC
CDR3: CASSVRQGGYEQYF
D: TRBD1
V: TRBV6-1
J: TRBJ2-7
size: few

DNA: TGTGCCAGTAGTATCGGCCTAGCGAGCTACAATGAGCAGTTCTTC
CDR3: CASSIGLASYNEQFF
D: NA
V: TRBV19
J: TRBJ2-1
size: NA

DNA: TGTGCCAGCAGCCACGACAGGGGTTACACTGAAGCTTTCTTT
CDR3: CASSHDRGYTEAFF
D: TRBD1
V: TRBV11-2
J: TRBJ1-1
size: few

DNA: TGTGCCAGCAGTTTCGCCACTAGGGAGACCCAGTACTTC
CDR3: CASSFATRETQYF
D: NA
V: TRBV27
J: TRBJ2-5
size: NA

DNA: TGCGCCAGCAGCCAAGCGCAGGGGTCTGGCAATGAGCAGTTCTTC
CDR3: CASSQAQGSGNEQFF
D: NA
V: TRBV4-1
J: TRBJ2-1
size: NA

DNA: TGTGCCAGCAGCCGTAGACAGGGGTCTACCGGGGAGCTGTTTTTT
CDR3: CASSRRQGSTGELFF
D: TRBD1
V: TRBV2
J: TRBJ2-2
size: NA

DNA: TGCGCCAGCACTCTGGGACAGGGGGCCCCACTGTTTTTT
CDR3: CASTLGQGAPLFF
D: TRBD1
V: TRBV5-1
J: TRBJ1-4
size: NA

DNA: TGTGCCAGTACGGACGGAGGTAAGGGCACAGATACGCAGTATTTT
CDR3: CASTDGGKGTDTQYF
D: NA
V: TRBV19
J: TRBJ2-3
size: NA

DNA: TGTGCCAGCAGCCATCCCGGGACAGGGGGCGGGGAGCTGTTTTTT
CDR3: CASSHPGTGGGELFF
D: TRBD1
V: TRBV5-4
J: TRBJ2-2
size: NA